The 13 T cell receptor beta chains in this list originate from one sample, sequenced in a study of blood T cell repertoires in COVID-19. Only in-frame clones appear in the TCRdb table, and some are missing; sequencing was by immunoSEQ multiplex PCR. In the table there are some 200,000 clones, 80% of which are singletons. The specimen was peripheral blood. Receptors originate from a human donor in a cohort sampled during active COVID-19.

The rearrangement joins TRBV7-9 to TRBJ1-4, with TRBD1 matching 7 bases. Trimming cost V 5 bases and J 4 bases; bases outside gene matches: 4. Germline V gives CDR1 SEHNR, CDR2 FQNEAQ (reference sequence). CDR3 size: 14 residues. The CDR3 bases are TGTGCCAGCAGCCTACAGGGGATTAATGAAAAACTGTTTTTT. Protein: CASSLQGINEKLFF. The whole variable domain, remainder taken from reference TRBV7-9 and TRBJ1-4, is DTGVSQNPRHKITKRGQNVTFRCDPISEHNRLYWYRQTLGQGPEFLTYFQNEAQLEKSRLLSDRFSAERPKGSFSTLEIQRTEQGDSAMYLCASSLQGINEKLFFGSGTQLSVL.

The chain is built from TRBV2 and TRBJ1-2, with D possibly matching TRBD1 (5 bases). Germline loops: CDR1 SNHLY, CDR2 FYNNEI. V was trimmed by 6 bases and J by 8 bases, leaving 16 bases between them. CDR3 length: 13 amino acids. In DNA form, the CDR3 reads TGTGCCAGCAGCGTCGGGGCGGGGAGGGGCTACACCTTC. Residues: CASSVGAGRGYTF.

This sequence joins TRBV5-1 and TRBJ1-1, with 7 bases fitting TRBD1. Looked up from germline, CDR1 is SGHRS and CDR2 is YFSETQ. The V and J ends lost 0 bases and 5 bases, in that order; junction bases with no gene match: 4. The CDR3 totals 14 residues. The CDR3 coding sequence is TGCGCCAGCAGCTTGGAACAGGGGCGGACTGAAGCTTTCTTT. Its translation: CASSLEQGRTEAFF.

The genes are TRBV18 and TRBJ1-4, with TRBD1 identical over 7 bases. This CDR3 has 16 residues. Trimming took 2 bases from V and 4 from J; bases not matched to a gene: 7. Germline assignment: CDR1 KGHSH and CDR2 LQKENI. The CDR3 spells CASSPTIQGGNEKLFF. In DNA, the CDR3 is TGTGCCAGCTCACCAACAATCCAGGGGGGTAATGAAAAACTGTTTTTT.

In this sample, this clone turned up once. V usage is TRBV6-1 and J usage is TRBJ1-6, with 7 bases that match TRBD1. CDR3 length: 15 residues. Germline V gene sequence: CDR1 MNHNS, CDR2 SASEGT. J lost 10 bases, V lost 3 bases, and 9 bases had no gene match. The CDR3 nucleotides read TGTGCCAGCAGTGACCCAGACAGGGATGGCTCACCCCTCCACTTT. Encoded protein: CASSDPDRDGSPLHF.

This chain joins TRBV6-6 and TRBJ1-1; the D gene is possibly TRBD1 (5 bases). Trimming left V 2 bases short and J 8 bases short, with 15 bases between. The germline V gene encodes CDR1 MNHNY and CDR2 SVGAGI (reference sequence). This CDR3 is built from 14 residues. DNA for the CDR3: TGTGCCAGCAGTTACGAGACAGAAAAAAGGGAAGCTTTCTTT. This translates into CASSYETEKREAFF.

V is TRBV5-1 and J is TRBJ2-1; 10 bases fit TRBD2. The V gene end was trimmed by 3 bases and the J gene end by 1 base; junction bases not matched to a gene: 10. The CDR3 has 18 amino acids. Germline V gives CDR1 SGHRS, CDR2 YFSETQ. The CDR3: CASSWGTPLAGSYNEQFF. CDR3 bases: TGCGCCAGCAGCTGGGGCACACCACTAGCGGGATCCTACAATGAGCAGTTCTTC.

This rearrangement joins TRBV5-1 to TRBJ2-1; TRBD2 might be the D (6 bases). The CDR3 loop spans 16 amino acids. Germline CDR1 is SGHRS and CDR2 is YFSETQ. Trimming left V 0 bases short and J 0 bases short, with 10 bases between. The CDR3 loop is CASSLVASDSYNEQFF. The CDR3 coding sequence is TGCGCCAGCAGCTTGGTGGCTAGCGACTCCTACAATGAGCAGTTCTTC.

The CDR3 DNA sequence: TGTGCCACCAATCCGAGCGGGGGGGCATTTGAGCAGTTCTTC. Its protein product is CATNPSGGAFEQFF. The rearrangement links TRBV15 to TRBJ2-1; 10 nucleotides line up with TRBD2. Trimming took 7 bases from V and 9 from J; bases not matched to a gene: 9. In germline, CDR1 is LNHNV, CDR2 YYDKDF (reference sequence). CDR3 length: 14 amino acids.

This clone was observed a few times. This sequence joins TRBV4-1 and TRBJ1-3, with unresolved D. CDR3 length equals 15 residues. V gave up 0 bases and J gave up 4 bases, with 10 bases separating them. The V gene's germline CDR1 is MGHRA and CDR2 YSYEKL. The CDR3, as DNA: TGCGCCAGCAGCCAAGATGAGTTACGCGGAAACACCATATATTTT. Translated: CASSQDELRGNTIYF.

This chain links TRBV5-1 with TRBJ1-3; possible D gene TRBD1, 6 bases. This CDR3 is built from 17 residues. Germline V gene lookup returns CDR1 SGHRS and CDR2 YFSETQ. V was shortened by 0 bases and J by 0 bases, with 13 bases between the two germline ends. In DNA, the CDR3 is TGCGCCAGCAGCTTGGATTATCAGGGGAGCTCTGGAAACACCATATATTTT. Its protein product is CASSLDYQGSSGNTIYF.

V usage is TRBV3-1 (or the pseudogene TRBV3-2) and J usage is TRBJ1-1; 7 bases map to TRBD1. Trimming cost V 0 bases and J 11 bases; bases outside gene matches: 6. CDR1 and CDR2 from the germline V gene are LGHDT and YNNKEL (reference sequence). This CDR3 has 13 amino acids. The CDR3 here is CASSQEATGTAFF. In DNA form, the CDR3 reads TGTGCCAGCAGCCAAGAAGCGACAGGGACGGCTTTCTTT.

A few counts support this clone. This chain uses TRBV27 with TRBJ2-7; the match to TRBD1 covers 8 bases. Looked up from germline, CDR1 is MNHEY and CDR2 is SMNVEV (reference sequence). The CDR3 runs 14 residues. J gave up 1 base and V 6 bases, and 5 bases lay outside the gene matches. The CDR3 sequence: CASSVGQGSYEQYF. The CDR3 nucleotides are TGTGCCAGCAGCGTAGGACAGGGATCCTACGAGCAGTACTTC.